This T cell receptor beta chain appears in the sequencing data of a study of T cell repertoires in cytomegalovirus infection. Across the study: Well-studied HLA-B-restricted epitopes and recently identified HLA-C-restricted epitopes of CMV were both used in the study. Signatures in public TCR beta sequences pointed to both CMV infection and matching HLA type. Overall study findings and caveats: The ex vivo response showed dominance by HLA-C-restricted CMV-specific TCR beta clonotypes. CMV carriers having the relevant HLA were flagged by cumulative public TCR beta family frequency.

TCRdb re-analysed the reads in MiXCR, keeping a single row per CDR3 protein. Of more than 35,000 distinct CDR3 sequences listed, about 54% are singletons. The CDR3 is 17 residues long. From germline, CDR1 is SEHNR and CDR2 FQNEAQ (reference sequence). V lost 1 base and J lost 2, with 15 bases in between. This clonotype was observed a few times. Its antigen is undetermined. The origin of this receptor is a human donor in good health (CMV status not recorded). Some clones in this sample may be carry-over from other donors' samples. This specimen was CD8+ T cells from cultured PBMCs, taken from culture after CMV antigen stimulation. The V call is TRBV7-9, the J call TRBJ1-5; a possible D gene is TRBD1 (5 bases). The CDR3 DNA reads as TGTGCCAGCAGCTTAGAGTTCGAGGGACCGGGCAATCAGCCCCAGCATTTT. Encoded protein: CASSLEFEGPGNQPQHF.